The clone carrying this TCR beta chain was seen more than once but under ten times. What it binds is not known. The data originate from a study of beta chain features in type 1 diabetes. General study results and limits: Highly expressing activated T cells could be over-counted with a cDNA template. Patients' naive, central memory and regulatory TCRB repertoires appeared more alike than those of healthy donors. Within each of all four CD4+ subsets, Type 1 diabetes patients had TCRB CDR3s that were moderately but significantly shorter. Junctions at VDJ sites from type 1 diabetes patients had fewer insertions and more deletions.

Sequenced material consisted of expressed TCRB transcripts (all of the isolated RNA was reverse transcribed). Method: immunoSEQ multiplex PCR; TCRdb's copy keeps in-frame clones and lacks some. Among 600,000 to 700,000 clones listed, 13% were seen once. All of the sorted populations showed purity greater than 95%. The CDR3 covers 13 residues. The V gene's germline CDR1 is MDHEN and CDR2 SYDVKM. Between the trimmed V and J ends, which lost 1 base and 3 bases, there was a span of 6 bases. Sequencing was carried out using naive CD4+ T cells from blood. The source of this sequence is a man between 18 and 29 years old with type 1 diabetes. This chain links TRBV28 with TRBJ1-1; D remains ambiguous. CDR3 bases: TGTGCCAGCAGTTTATCGGTGTACACTGAAGCTTTCTTT. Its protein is CASSLSVYTEAFF.